The following is a TCR beta chain sequence with its context. CDR3 length: 16 residues. With 4 bases clipped from V and 9 bases from J, the junction kept 10 bases outside the gene matches. The germline V gene has CDR1 LGHNA and CDR2 YNFKEQ. Regions amplified from RNA transcripts were the TCR beta CDR3 regions. HTBI primers were employed in a first-round RT-PCR of the TCR CDR3. Each CDR3 protein is one row after TCRdb ran MiXCR on the multiplex PCR reads. Among 600,000 or so distinct CDR3 sequences, about a sixth were seen once, and the ten largest hold approximately 3.8%. The source of the sample is a study of T cells in Graves' hyperthyroidism and ophthalmopathy.

The clonotype was recovered from a woman in her thirties with Graves' hyperthyroidism. This chain links TRBV4-2 with TRBJ2-1, with TRBD2 identical over 12 bases. Sequenced: blood. CDR3 protein: CASSLRTSGTRSEQFF. CDR3 coding DNA: TGTGCCAGCAGCCTACGGACTAGCGGGACTAGGAGTGAGCAGTTCTTC.